This T cell receptor beta chain derives from a study of regulatory T cells in long-lasting Graves disease. Whole-study findings and limits: Possibly, accuracy suffered from the small sample size. Persistent disease samples used TRBV28, TRBJ1-2 and TRBJ2-5 preferentially. TCR diversity was lower in persistent Graves' patients than in newly diagnosed ones. New patients shared 750 to 1,000 public clonotypes, fewer than the approximately 3,000 shared by persistent patients.

The CDR3 sequence is 15 residues long. Per germline, CDR1 SNHLY and CDR2 FYNNEI. The V end was cut by 3 bases, the J end by 2 bases, with 13 bases between. Time point reported: persistent/refractory GD, antithyroid drugs over 5 years with positive TRAb. After RNA was extracted from PBMCs, the TCR library was made from it. Arm-PCR of CDR3 regions and iRepertoire HTBI primers were used to build TCR beta libraries. TCRdb fed the multiplex PCR reads into MiXCR, producing one record per CDR3 protein. Here the sample spans around 450,000 distinct CDR3 sequences, 20% to 25% being singletons. A note on this clonotype: The antigen is not known.

The sample here was peripheral blood mononuclear cells (PBMCs), taken when the disease was refractory, from a patient treated with antithyroid drugs. This TCR derives from a female donor with Graves disease. J is TRBJ2-5 and V is TRBV2; possibly TRBD1 for D (6 bases). The CDR3: CASSEGDNRQETQYF. CDR3 coding DNA: TGTGCCAGCAGTGAGGGGGACAACCGGCAAGAGACCCAGTACTTC. The whole variable domain, remainder taken from reference TRBV2 and TRBJ2-5, is EPEVTQTPSHQVTQMGQEVILRCVPISNHLYFYWYRQILGQKVEFLVSFYNNEISEKSEIFDDQFSVERPDGSNFTLKIRSTKLEDSAMYFCASSEGDNRQETQYFGPGTRLLVL.